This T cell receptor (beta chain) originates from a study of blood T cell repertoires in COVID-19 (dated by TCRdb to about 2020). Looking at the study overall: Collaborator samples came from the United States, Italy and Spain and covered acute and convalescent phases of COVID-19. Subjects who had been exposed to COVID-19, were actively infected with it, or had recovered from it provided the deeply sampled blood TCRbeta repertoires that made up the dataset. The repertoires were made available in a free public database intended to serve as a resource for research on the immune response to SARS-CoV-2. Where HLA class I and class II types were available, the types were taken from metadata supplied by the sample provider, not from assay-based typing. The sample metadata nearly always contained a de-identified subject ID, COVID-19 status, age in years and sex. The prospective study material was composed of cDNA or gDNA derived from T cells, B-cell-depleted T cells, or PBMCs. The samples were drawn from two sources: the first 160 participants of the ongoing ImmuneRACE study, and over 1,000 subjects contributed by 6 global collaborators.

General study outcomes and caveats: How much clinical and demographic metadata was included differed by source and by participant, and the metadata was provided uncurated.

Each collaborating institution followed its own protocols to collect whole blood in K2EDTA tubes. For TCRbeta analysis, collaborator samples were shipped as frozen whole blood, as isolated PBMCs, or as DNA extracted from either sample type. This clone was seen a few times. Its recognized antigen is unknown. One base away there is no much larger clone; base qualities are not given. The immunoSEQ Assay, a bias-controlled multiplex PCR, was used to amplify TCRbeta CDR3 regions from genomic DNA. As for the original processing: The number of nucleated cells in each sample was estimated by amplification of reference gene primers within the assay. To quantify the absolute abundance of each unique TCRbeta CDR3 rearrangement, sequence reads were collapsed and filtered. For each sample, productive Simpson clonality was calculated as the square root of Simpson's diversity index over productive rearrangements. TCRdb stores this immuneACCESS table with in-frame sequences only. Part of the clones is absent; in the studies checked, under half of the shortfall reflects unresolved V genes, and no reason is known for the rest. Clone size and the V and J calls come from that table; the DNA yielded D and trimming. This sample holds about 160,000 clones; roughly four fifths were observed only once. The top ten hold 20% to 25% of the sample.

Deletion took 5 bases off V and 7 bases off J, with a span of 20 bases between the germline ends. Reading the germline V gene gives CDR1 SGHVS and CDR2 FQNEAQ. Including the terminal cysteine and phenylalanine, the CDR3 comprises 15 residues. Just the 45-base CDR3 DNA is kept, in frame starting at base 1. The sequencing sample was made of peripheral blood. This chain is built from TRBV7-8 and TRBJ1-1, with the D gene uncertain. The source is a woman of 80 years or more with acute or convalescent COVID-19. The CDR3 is CASSRTEGRVGEAFF. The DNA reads TGTGCCAGCAGCCGTACTGAGGGAAGGGTGGGTGAAGCTTTCTTT. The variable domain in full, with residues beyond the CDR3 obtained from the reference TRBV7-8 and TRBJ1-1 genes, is GAGVSQSPRYKVAKRGQDVALRCDPISGHVSLFWYQQALGQGPEFLTYFQNEAQLDKSGLPSDRFFAERPEGSVSTLKIQRTQQEDSAVYLCASSRTEGRVGEAFFGQGTRLTVV.